This T cell receptor beta chain was captured by sequencing in a study of T cells expressing NK-cell markers. Across the study: In sorted CD3+CD56+NKG2C+, CD3+CD56+NKG2C- and CD3+CD56-NKG2C+ T cells, TCR beta repertoires were obtained. HCMV serostatus: seven of eight sequenced donors positive, one negative.

Germline assignment: CDR1 SGHAT and CDR2 FQNNGV. The CDR3 contains 13 residues. Reprocessing the 5' RACE reads, TCRdb reports a single entry for every CDR3 protein and omits DNA. This repertoire comprises about 460,000 distinct CDR3 sequences; its ten largest clones make up more than 1.4%. The sequence derives from a woman between 50 and 59 years old in good health. The chain links TRBV11-2 to TRBJ2-1. Sequenced: blood T cells: a sorted CD56 or NKG2C T cell subset, CD4+ or CD8+ T cells, or bulk PBMC T cells (not recorded which). This CDR3 reads CASTQHPEREQFF.